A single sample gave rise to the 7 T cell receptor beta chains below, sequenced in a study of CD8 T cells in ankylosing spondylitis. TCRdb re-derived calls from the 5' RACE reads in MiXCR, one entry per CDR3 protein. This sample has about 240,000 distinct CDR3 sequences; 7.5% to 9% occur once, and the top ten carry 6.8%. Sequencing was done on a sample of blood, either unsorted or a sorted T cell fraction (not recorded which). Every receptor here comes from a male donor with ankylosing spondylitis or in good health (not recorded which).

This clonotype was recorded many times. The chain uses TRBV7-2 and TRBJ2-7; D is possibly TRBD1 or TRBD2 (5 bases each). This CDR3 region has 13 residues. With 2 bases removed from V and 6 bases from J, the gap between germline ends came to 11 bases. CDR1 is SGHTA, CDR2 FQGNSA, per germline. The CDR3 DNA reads TGTGCCAGCAGCTTATTGTTTGGGGGCGAGCAGTACTTC. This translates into CASSLLFGGEQYF. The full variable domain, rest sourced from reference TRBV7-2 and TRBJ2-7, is GAGVSQSPSNKVTEKGKDVELRCDPISGHTALYWYRQSLGQGLEFLIYFQGNSAPDKSGLPSDRFSAERTGGSVSTLTIQRTQQEDSAVYLCASSLLFGGEQYFGPGTRLTVT.

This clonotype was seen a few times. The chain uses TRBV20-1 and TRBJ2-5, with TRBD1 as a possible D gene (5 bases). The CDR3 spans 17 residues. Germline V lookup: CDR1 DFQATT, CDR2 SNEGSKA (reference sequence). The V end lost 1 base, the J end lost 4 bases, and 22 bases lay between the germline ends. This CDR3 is CSARALEIAGFRETQYF. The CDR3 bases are TGCAGTGCTAGAGCTCTGGAGATAGCAGGGTTTAGAGAGACCCAGTACTTC.

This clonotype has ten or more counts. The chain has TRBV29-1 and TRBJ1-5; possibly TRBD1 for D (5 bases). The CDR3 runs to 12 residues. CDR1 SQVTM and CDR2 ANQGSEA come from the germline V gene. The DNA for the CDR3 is TGCTCCGCAGGGATGAACAATCAGCCCCAGCATTTT. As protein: CSAGMNNQPQHF. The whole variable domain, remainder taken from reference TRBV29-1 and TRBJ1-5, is SAVISQKPSRDICQRGTSLTIQCQVDSQVTMMFWYRQQPGQSLTLIATANQGSEATYESGFVIDKFPISRPNLTFSTLTVSNMSPEDSSIYLCSAGMNNQPQHFGDGTRLSIL.

The CDR3 region is CASSLEQVEAFF. In DNA form, the CDR3 reads TGTGCCAGCAGCCTGGAACAGGTTGAAGCTTTCTTT. V usage is TRBV7-2 and J usage is TRBJ1-1, with a tentative D call TRBD1 (5 bases). The germline V gene encodes CDR1 SGHTA and CDR2 FQGNSA. This CDR3 comprises 12 residues. The V end was cut by 5 bases, the J end by 7 bases, with 11 bases between.

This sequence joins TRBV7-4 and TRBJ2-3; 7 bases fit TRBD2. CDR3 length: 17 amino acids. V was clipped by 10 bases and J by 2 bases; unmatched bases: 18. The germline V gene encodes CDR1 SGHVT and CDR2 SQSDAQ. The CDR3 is CATSQVYREDVTDTQYF. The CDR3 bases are TGTGCCACCTCCCAAGTATACCGGGAGGATGTCACAGATACGCAGTATTTT. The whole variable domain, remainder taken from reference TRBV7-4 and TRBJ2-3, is GAGVSQSPRYKVAKRGRDVALRCDSISGHVTLYWYRQTLGQGSEVLTYSQSDAQRDKSGRPSGRFSAERPERSVSTLKIQRTEQGDSAVYLCATSQVYREDVTDTQYFGPGTRLTVL.

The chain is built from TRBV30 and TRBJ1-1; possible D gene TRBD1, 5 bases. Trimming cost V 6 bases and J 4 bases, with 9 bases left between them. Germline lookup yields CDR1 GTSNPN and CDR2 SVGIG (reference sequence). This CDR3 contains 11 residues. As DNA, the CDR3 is TGTGCCTGCAGGGCCGGCACTGAAGCTTTCTTT. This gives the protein CACRAGTEAFF.

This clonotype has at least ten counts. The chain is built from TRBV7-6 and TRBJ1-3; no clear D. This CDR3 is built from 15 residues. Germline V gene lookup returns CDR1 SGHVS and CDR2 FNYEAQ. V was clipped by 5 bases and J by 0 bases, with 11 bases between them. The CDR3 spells CASSELRDSGNTIYF. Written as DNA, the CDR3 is TGTGCCAGCAGCGAACTCCGGGACTCTGGAAACACCATATATTTT.